The T cell receptor beta chain under discussion was sequenced for a study of human T cells and chemical hapten exposure. As to time point: patch test 1, 2 weeks after DPC sensitization. The treatment here: therapeutic diphenylcyclopropenone sensitization with weekly scalp DPC. Unique molecular identifiers were attached to individual cDNA molecules within the library. TCRdb analysed the RACE reads with MiXCR anew, one entry per CDR3 protein. This sample has 150,000 to 200,000 distinct CDR3 sequences, with roughly 15% found just once. This CDR3 has 12 amino acids. In germline, CDR1 is SQVTM, CDR2 ANQGSEA. The trim removed 3 bases at V and 2 bases at J, leaving 1 base unmatched. This clonotype has just a few counts.

V usage is TRBV29-1 and J usage is TRBJ2-7; 7 nucleotides agree with TRBD1. This receptor was taken from a woman in her 30s with alopecia areata. Some clones in this sample may be carry-over from other donors' samples. Sequenced here: whole blood, sampled in connection with sensitization to the hapten diphenylcyclopropenone (DPC). In DNA form, the CDR3 reads TGCAGCGTTGAGCAGGGGGCCTACGAGCAGTACTTC. Protein product: CSVEQGAYEQYF.